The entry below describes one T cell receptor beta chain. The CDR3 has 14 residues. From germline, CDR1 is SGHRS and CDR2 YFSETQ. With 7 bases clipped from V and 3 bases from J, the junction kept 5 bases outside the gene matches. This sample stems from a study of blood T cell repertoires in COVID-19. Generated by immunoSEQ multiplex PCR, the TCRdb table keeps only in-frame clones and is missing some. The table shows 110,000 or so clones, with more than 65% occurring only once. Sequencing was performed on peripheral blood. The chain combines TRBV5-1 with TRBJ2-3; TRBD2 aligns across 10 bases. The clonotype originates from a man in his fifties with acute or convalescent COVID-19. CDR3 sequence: CASHSGGRTDTQYF. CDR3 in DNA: TGCGCCAGCCATAGCGGGGGGAGAACAGATACGCAGTATTTT.